The clone carrying this T cell receptor (beta chain) came up a few times. Its antigen is unknown. It was template switching that added a universal primer site, and there were unique molecular identifiers on the cDNA. TCRdb processed the 5' RACE reads anew with MiXCR; each CDR3 protein has one entry. The table lists under 250,000 distinct CDR3 sequences, about 13% of them singletons. This record comes from a study of identical twins. Study-wide findings and caveats: There was an excess of low generation probability in the out-of-frame alpha sequences that twins shared. Memory repertoires lacked the insertion deficit that abundant cord blood beta clonotypes showed.

Everyone who donated was a healthy Caucasian. This CDR3 is 14 amino acids long. V dropped 7 bases and J dropped 1 base, with 14 bases sitting between them. The germline CDR1 and CDR2 sequences are SNHLY and FYNNEI. The same specimen was also included in a second study, on yellow fever vaccine responses in identical twins.

This sequence was found in a woman aged 18-29 years in good health. This rearrangement joins TRBV2 to TRBJ2-7; D possibly matches TRBD1 or TRBD2 (5 bases each). Specimen: memory (CD45RO+) T cells sorted from blood. CDR3 residues: CASTGTGKSYEQYF. CDR3 in DNA: TGTGCCAGCACCGGGACGGGGAAATCCTACGAGCAGTACTTC.